Detailed here is one T cell receptor beta chain. This entry comes from a study of blood T cell repertoires in COVID-19. At the level of the study: Samples representing acute and convalescent COVID-19 were sourced from the United States, Italy and Spain. The cDNA or gDNA used as material had been derived from T cells, B-cell-depleted T cells, or PBMCs.

Authors' methods: Reference gene primer amplification in the assay estimated nucleated cell counts. The protocol was immunoSEQ multiplex PCR, while the TCRdb copy is restricted to in-frame clones and leaves out a portion. That table supplies the V and J calls and clone size; D and trimming were determined from the DNA. The repertoire has about 300,000 clones, roughly 86% of them found once; the top ten carry roughly 2.8%. This CDR3 has 16 residues. Germline CDR1 is SQVTM and CDR2 is ANQGSEA. With 6 bases clipped from V and 1 base from J, the junction kept 11 bases outside the gene matches. The sequence came from a woman in her forties or fifties who had been exposed to COVID-19. Source material: PBMCs or T cells enriched from blood (not recorded which). This chain connects TRBV29-1 to TRBJ2-3, with 9 bases identical to TRBD2. CDR3 in DNA: TGCAGCGTCGAACACACTAGCGGGCCACGCACAGATACGCAGTATTTT. Translation: CSVEHTSGPRTDTQYF.